This T cell receptor beta chain was identified in a study of OX40 agonist ivuxolimab in advanced cancers. Study-wide context: Ivuxolimab, which targeted the costimulatory receptor OX40 (CD134), was an agonistic, fully human IgG2 monoclonal antibody. Intravenous ivuxolimab was administered to patients every 2 weeks at six dose levels: 0.01, 0.1, 0.3, 1.5, 3 and 10 mg/kg. Among the 52 dose-escalation patients, some 20 had hepatocellular carcinoma, 15 or so melanoma, 9 renal cell carcinoma and 9 head and neck cancer. A male proportion of about 79% and a mean age of around 60 years, ranging from 23 to 79, were recorded for the dose-escalation cohort. Patients were allowed to have had prior anti-PD-1, anti-PD-L1 or anti-CTLA-4 therapy, and approximately 40% of the dose-escalation patients had been treated with checkpoint inhibitors. Partial responses occurred in three dose-escalation patients, of whom one had hepatocellular carcinoma and two had cutaneous melanoma. Peripheral TCRbeta sequencing was intended to test whether TCR sequence diversity was altered and clonal T-cell expansion was caused by ivuxolimab. The paper reports the monotherapy dose-escalation portion (N ≈ 52 patients) of the phase I ivuxolimab trial. The study at large found these results: Partial responders in the 0.1-3.0 mg/kg groups had among the lowest normalized peripheral clonal expansion, especially among CD8+ T cells. At doses from 0.1 to 3.0 mg/kg, clonal expansion was seen in both CD4+ and CD8+ blood T cells between baseline and week 6. The antigen specificity of the peripheral T cells that underwent clonal expansion was not determined. Low levels of normalized T-cell clonal expansion were also seen in some nonresponding patients. After ivuxolimab, more expanded clones were found on average in CD8+ T cells than in CD4+ T cells.

The cysteine opens and the phenylalanine closes a CDR3 of 11 amino acids. Of all the DNA, just the CDR3 is kept, 33 bases in frame from base 1. Per the germline V gene, SQVTM is the CDR1 and ANQGSEA is the CDR2. Trimming removed 7 bases from V and 4 bases from J, leaving 8 bases between the germline ends. To sequence the TCRbeta CDR3 region, genomic DNA was isolated from the sorted cells. The immunoSEQ Assay was used to sequence the TCRbeta CDR3 regions. Sourced from immuneACCESS, this table was stored by TCRdb with only in-frame sequences that have V and J called. A share of the clones is absent; for the studies checked, an unresolved V gene accounts for under half, and the remainder has no known explanation. Within this sample are approximately 70,000 clones, with about 83% of them counted one time only. Of the sample, roughly 1.4% is held by the ten largest clones. Comment on this clone: It lacks a known antigen. The record has no base qualities; no much larger clone is one base away.

Patients with a history of autoimmune disease or receiving systemic immunosuppression were excluded from the trial. Peripheral blood for TCR sequencing was collected from all dose cohorts at baseline, on cycle 4 day 1, and on cycle 7 day 1. The samples were taken from a phase I, first-in-human, multicenter, open-label dose-escalation trial of ivuxolimab. Adults with locally advanced or metastatic head and neck squamous cell, hepatocellular, melanoma or renal cell carcinoma were enrolled in the trial. CD4+ and CD8+ T cells were sorted separately from peripheral blood before TCR sequencing. The sample in question was CD4+ or CD8+ T cells sorted from blood, obtained in a trial of the OX40 agonist ivuxolimab. The source of this sequence is an adult with an advanced solid tumor such as melanoma, head and neck, liver or kidney cancer. The chain employs TRBV29-1 and TRBJ1-3; the D gene is unclear. CDR3 reads: CSARLGNTIYF. The DNA reads as follows: TGCAGCGCTAGACTGGGAAACACCATATATTTT.